The 9 T cell receptor beta chains in this list originate from one sample, sequenced in a study of CD8 T cell repertoires and HIV-1 epitope variants. Produced via immunoSEQ multiplex PCR; TCRdb's table is partial and in-frame only. Here the sample spans about 95,000 clones, roughly four fifths being singletons. Source material: uncultured baseline CD8+ T cells from peripheral blood mononuclear cells (PBMCs). Receptor source: a male donor with HIV.

The chain is built from TRBV6-5 and TRBJ1-2; TRBD1 agrees at 10 bases. The CDR3 covers 16 residues. CDR1 and CDR2 from the germline V gene are MNHEY and SVGAGI. V lost 0 bases, J lost 4 bases, and 5 bases stayed unmatched. DNA of the CDR3: TGTGCCAGCAGTTACTCGGGGACAGGGGTAGGCTATGGCTACACCTTC. Translating gives CASSYSGTGVGYGYTF.

The rearrangement joins TRBV7-2 to TRBJ1-2, with TRBD1 matching 9 bases. The ends lost 5 bases at V and 2 bases at J; junction bases unmatched: 6. Germline lookup yields CDR1 SGHTA and CDR2 FQGNSA. CDR3 length equals 15 residues. CDR3 sequence reads: CASSQPGTGNYGYTF. The CDR3 coding sequence is TGTGCCAGCAGCCAACCTGGGACAGGGAACTATGGCTACACCTTC.

V is TRBV5-4 and J is TRBJ2-7; D is unresolved. Trimming pared 0 bases from V and 0 bases from J, leaving 7 bases between. Germline V gives CDR1 SGHNT, CDR2 YYREEE (reference sequence). The CDR3 is made up of 14 amino acids. The CDR3 sequence is CASSLAGFSYEQYF. CDR3 nucleotide sequence: TGTGCCAGCAGCTTGGCCGGCTTCTCCTACGAGCAGTACTTC. Supplemented by reference TRBV5-4 and TRBJ2-7, the full variable domain reads ETGVTQSPTHLIKTRGQQVTLRCSSQSGHNTVSWYQQALGQGPQFIFQYYREEENGRGNFPPRFSGLQFPNYSSELNVNALELDDSALYLCASSLAGFSYEQYFGPGTRLTVT.

This chain connects TRBV28 to TRBJ2-3; D remains ambiguous. Trimming removed 6 bases from V and 4 bases from J, with 5 bases in between. CDR3 size: 11 residues. Germline V gene data show CDR1 as MDHEN and CDR2 as SYDVKM. The CDR3 loop is CASSLADTQYF. CDR3 DNA sequence: TGTGCCAGCAGCCTAGCAGATACGCAGTATTTT.

The V and J genes are TRBV6-1 and TRBJ2-7, with 10 positions matching TRBD1. The CDR3 spans 15 residues. Per the germline V gene, CDR1 is MNHNS and CDR2 is SASEGT. With 4 bases clipped from V and 5 bases from J, the junction kept 8 bases outside the gene matches. The CDR3 DNA is TGTGCCAGCAGTGTTGGGACAGGGGTAAGGGACGAGCAGTACTTC. Protein sequence: CASSVGTGVRDEQYF.

The chain joins TRBV19 to TRBJ1-1, with D possibly matching TRBD1 (5 bases). Germline CDR1 is LNHDA and CDR2 is SQIVND (reference sequence). Trimming removed 6 bases from V and 4 bases from J, with 18 bases in between. The CDR3 has 15 residues. The CDR3: CASSNALGVGTEAFF. The CDR3 DNA reads TGTGCCAGTAGCAATGCGCTAGGGGTGGGCACTGAAGCTTTCTTT.

This chain uses TRBV29-1 with TRBJ2-7, with 9 bases fitting TRBD1. The V and J ends lost 2 bases and 3 bases, in that order; junction bases with no gene match: 5. The CDR3 has 14 residues. CDR1 is SQVTM, CDR2 ANQGSEA, per germline. CDR3 bases: TGCAGCGTTGAAACGACAGGGGGAGACTACGAGCAGTACTTC. Residues: CSVETTGGDYEQYF.

This clone was detected only a few times. The chain joins TRBV9 to TRBJ2-7; 8 bases line up with TRBD2. The germline CDR1 and CDR2 sequences are SGDLS and YYNGEE. The CDR3 length is 15 residues. The junction had 12 bases not matched to a gene; V was cut back by 4 bases and J by 6 bases. In nucleotides, the CDR3 is TGTGCCAGCAGCTTTTCCCCGGGACTAGGATTCGAGCAGTACTTC. It yields the protein CASSFSPGLGFEQYF.

The chain combines TRBV5-6 with TRBJ2-1, with D perhaps TRBD2 (6 bases). V gave up 4 bases and J gave up 1 base, with 12 bases separating them. CDR1 SGHDT and CDR2 YYEEEE come from the germline V gene. This CDR3 is built from 15 residues. The CDR3 DNA follows: TGTGCCAGCAGCCTCCCGAGCGGGTCCTACAATGAGCAGTTCTTC. Its protein is CASSLPSGSYNEQFF.